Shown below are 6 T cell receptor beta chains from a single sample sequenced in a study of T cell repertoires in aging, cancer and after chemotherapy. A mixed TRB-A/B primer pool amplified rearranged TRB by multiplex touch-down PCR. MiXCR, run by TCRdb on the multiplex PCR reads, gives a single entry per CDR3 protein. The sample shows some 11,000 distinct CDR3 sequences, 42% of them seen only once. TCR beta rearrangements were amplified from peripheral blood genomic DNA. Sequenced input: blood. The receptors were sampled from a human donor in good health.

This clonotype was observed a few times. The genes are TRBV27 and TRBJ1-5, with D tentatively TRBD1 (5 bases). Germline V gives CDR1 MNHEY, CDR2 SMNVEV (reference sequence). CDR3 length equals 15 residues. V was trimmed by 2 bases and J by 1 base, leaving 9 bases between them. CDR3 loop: CASSLPQGSNQPQHF. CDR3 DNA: TGTGCCAGCAGTTTACCTCAGGGAAGCAATCAGCCCCAGCATTTT.

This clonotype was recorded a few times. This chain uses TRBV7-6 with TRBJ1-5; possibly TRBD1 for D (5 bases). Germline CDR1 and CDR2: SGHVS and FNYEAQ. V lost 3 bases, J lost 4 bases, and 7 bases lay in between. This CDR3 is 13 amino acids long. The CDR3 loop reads CASSLTVNQPQHF. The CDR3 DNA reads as TGTGCCAGCAGCTTGACAGTGAATCAGCCCCAGCATTTT.

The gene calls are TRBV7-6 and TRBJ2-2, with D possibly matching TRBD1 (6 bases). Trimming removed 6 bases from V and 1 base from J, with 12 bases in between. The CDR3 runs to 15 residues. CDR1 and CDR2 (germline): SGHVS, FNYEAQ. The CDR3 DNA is TGTGCCAGCAGGGAGTCGACAGGGAACACCGGGGAGCTGTTTTTT. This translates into CASRESTGNTGELFF.

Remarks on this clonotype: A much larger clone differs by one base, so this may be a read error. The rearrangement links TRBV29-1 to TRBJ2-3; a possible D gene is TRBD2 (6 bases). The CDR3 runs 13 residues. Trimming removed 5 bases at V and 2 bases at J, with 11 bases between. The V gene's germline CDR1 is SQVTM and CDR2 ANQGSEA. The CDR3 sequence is CSVRGRYTDTQYF. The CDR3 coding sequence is TGCAGCGTTCGTGGGAGGTACACAGATACGCAGTATTTT.

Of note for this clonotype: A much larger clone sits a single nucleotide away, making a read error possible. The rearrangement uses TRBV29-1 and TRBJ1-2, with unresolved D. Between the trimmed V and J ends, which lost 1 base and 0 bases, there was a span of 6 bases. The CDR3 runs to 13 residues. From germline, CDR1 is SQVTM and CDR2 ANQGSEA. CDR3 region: CSVEAVSNYGYTF. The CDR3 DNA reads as TGCAGCGTTGAAGCAGTTTCTAACTATGGCTACACCTTC.

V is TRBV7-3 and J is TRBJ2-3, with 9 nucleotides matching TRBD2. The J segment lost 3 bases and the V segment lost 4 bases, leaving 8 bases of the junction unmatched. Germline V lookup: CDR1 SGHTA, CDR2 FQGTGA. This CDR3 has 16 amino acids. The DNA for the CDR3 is TGTGCCAGCAGCTCCCTAGCGGGACAAGGTACAGATACGCAGTATTTT. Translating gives CASSSLAGQGTDTQYF.